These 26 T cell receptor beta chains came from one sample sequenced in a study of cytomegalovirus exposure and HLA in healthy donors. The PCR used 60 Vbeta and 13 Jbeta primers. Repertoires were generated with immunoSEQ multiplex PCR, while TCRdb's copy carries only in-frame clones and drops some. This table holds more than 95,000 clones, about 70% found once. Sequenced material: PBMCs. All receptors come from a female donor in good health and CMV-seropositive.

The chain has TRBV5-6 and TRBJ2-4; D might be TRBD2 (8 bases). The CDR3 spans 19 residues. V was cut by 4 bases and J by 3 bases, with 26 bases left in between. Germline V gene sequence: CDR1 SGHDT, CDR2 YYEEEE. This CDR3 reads CASSPQGGVLAGFKNIQYF. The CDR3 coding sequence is TGTGCCAGCAGCCCCCAGGGGGGGGTTTTAGCGGGGTTCAAAAACATTCAGTACTTC.

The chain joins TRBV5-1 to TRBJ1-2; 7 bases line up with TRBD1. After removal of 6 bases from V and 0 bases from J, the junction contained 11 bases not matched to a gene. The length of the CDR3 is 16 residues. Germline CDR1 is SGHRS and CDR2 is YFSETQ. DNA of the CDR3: TGCGCCAGCAAGGCCGGGGACAGTCGAGCTAACTATGGCTACACCTTC. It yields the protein CASKAGDSRANYGYTF.

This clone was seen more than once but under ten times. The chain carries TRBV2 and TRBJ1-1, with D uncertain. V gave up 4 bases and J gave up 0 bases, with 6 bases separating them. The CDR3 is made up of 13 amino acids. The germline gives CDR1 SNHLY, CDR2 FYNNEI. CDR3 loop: CASSVHMNTEAFF. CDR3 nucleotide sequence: TGTGCCAGCAGTGTGCACATGAACACTGAAGCTTTCTTT.

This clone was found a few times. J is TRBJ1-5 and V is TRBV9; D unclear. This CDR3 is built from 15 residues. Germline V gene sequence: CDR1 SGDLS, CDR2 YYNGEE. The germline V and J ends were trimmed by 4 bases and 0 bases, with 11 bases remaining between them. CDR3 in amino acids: CASSSSSGSNQPQHF. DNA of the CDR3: TGTGCCAGCAGCTCCTCCTCGGGTAGCAATCAGCCCCAGCATTTT.

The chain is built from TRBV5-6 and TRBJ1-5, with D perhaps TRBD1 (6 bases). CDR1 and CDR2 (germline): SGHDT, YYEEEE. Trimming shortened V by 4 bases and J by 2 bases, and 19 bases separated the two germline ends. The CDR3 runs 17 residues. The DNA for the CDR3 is TGTGCCAGCAGCACCACGAGGGGGGGCTGGGGCAATCAGCCCCAGCATTTT. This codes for CASSTTRGGWGNQPQHF.

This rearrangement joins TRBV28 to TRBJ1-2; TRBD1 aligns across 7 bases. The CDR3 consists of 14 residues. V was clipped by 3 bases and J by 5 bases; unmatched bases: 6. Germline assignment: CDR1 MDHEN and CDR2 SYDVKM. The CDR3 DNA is TGTGCCAGCAGTTTTCTGGACAGGAGTTATGGCTACACCTTC. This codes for CASSFLDRSYGYTF.

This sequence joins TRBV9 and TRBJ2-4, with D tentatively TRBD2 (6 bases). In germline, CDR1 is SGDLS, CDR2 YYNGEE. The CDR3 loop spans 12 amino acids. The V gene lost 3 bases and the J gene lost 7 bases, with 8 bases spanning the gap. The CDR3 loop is CASSARENIQYF. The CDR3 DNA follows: TGTGCCAGCAGCGCCCGGGAGAACATTCAGTACTTC.

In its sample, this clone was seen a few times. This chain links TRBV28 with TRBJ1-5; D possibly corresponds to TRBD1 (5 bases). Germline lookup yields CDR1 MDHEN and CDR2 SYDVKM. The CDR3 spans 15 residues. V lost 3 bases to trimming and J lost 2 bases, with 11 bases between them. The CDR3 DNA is TGTGCCAGCAGTTTTCAGGGTTTACGCAATCAGCCCCAGCATTTT. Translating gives CASSFQGLRNQPQHF.

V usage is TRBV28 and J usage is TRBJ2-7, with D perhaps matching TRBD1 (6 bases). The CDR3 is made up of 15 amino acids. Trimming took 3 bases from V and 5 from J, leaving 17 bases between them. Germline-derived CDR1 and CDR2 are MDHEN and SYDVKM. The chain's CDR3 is CASSFRAQGFNEQYF. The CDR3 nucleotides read TGTGCCAGCAGTTTTAGAGCACAGGGTTTCAACGAGCAGTACTTC. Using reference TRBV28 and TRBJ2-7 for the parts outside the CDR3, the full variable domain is DVKVTQSSRYLVKRTGEKVFLECVQDMDHENMFWYRQDPGLGLRLIYFSYDVKMKEKGDIPEGYSVSREKKERFSLILESASTNQTSMYLCASSFRAQGFNEQYFGPGTRLTVT.

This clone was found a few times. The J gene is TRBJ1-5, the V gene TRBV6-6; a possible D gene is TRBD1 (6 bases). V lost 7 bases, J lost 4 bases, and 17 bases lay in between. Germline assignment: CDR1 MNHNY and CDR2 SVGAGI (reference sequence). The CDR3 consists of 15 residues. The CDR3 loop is CASTVFGGGNQPQHF. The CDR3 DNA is TGTGCCAGCACCGTATTTGGGGGCGGGAATCAGCCCCAGCATTTT.

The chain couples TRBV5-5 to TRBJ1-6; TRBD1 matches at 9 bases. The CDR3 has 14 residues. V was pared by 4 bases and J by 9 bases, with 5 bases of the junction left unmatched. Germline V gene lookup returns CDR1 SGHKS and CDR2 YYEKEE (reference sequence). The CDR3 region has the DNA TGTGCCAGCAGCCCCGGGACAGGGACTTCACCCCTCCACTTT. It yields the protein CASSPGTGTSPLHF.

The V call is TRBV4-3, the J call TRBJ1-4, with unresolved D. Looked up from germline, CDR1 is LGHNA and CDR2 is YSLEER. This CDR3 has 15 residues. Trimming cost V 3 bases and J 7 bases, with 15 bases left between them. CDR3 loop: CASSHPRTSTEKLFF. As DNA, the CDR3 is TGCGCCAGCAGCCACCCTAGGACTTCTACTGAAAAACTGTTTTTT.

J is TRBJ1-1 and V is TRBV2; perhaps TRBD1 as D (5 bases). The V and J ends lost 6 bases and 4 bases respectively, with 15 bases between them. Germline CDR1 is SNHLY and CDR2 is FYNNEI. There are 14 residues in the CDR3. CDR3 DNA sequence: TGTGCCAGCAGCGGGGGTAGAGTGGGCACTGAAGCTTTCTTT. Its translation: CASSGGRVGTEAFF. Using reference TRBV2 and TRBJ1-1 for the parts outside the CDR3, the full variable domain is EPEVTQTPSHQVTQMGQEVILRCVPISNHLYFYWYRQILGQKVEFLVSFYNNEISEKSEIFDDQFSVERPDGSNFTLKIRSTKLEDSAMYFCASSGGRVGTEAFFGQGTRLTVV.

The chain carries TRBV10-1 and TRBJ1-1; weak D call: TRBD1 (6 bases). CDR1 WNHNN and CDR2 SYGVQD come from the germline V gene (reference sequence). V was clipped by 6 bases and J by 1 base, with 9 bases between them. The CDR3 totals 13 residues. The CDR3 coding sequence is TGCGCCAGCAGAGCGGACAGGAACACTGAAGCTTTCTTT. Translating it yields CASRADRNTEAFF.

CDR3 coding DNA: TGCGCCAGCAGCCAACTTCCGGGGGGGGCCCTGAACACCGGGGAGCTGTTTTTT. It is translated as CASSQLPGGALNTGELFF. The genes are TRBV4-1 and TRBJ2-2; 8 positions match TRBD2. CDR1 MGHRA and CDR2 YSYEKL come from the germline V gene. V lost 2 bases and J lost 1; bases outside the gene matches: 9. The CDR3 has 18 amino acids.

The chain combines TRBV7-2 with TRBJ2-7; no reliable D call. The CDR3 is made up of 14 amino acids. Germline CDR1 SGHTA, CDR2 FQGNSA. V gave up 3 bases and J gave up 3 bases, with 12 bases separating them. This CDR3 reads CASSLGTHSYEQYF. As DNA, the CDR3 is TGTGCCAGCAGCTTGGGCACCCACAGCTACGAGCAGTACTTC.

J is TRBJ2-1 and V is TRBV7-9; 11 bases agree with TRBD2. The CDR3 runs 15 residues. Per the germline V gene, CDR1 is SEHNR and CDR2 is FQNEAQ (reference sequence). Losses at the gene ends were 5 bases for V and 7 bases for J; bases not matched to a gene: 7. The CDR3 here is CASSLFRTSGNEQFF. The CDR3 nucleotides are TGTGCCAGCAGCCTCTTCCGGACTAGCGGGAATGAGCAGTTCTTC. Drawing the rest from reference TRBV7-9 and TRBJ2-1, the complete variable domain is DTGVSQNPRHKITKRGQNVTFRCDPISEHNRLYWYRQTLGQGPEFLTYFQNEAQLEKSRLLSDRFSAERPKGSFSTLEIQRTEQGDSAMYLCASSLFRTSGNEQFFGPGTRLTVL.

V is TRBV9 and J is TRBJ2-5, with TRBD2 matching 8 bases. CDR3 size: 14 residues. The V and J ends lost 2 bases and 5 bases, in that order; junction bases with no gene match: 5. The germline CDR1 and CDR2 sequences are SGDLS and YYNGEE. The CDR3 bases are TGTGCCAGCAGCGTCAGCGGGAGTGGGGAGACCCAGTACTTC. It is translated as CASSVSGSGETQYF.

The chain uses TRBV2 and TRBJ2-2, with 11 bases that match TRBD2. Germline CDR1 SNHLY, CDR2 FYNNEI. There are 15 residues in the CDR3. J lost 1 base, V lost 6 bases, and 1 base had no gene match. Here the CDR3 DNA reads TGTGCCAGCAGAACTAGCGGGGGGAACACCGGGGAGCTGTTTTTT. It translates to CASRTSGGNTGELFF. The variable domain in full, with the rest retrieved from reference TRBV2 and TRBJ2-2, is EPEVTQTPSHQVTQMGQEVILRCVPISNHLYFYWYRQILGQKVEFLVSFYNNEISEKSEIFDDQFSVERPDGSNFTLKIRSTKLEDSAMYFCASRTSGGNTGELFFGEGSRLTVL.

The CDR3 sequence: CAWSVRGWVKAGNTIYF. The CDR3 DNA is TGTGCCTGGAGTGTACGAGGGTGGGTTAAAGCTGGAAACACCATATATTTT. V usage is TRBV30 and J usage is TRBJ1-3; D is unresolved. Germline V gene data show CDR1 as GTSNPN and CDR2 as SVGIG (reference sequence). V dropped 0 bases and J dropped 2 bases, with 17 bases sitting between them. The CDR3 is 17 amino acids.

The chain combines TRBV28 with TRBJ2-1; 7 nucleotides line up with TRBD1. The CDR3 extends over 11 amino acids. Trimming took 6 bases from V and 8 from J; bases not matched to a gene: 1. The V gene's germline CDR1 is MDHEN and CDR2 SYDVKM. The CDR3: CASRTGYEQFF. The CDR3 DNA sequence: TGTGCCAGCAGGACAGGGTATGAGCAGTTCTTC.

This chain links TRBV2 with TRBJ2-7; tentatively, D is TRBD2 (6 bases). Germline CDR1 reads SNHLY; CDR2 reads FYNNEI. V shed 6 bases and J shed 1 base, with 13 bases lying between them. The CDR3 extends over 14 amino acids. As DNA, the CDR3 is TGTGCCAGCAGCTCGACGGGACTGTCCTACGAGCAGTACTTC. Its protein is CASSSTGLSYEQYF.

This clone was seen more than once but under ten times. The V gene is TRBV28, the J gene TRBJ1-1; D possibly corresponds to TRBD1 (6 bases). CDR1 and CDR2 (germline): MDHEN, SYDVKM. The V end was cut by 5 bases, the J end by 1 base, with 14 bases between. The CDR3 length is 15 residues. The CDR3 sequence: CASSPLGTRNTEAFF. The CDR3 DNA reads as TGTGCCAGCAGTCCCCTGGGGACAAGGAACACTGAAGCTTTCTTT.

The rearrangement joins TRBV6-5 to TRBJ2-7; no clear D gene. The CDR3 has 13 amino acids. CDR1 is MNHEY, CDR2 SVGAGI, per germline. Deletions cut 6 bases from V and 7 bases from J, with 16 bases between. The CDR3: CASRISRSKEQYF. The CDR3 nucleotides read TGTGCCAGCAGAATTTCGAGGTCCAAGGAGCAGTACTTC.

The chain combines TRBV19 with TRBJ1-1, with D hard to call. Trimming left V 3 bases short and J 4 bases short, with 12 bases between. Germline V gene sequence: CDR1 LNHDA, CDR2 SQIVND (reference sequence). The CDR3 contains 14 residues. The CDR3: CASSMVRGGTEAFF. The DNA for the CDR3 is TGTGCCAGTAGTATGGTGCGGGGTGGCACTGAAGCTTTCTTT.

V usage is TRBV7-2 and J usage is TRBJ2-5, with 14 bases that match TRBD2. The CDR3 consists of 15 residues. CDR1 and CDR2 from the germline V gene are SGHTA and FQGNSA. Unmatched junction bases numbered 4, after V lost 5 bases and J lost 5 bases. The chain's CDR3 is CASSQTSGGAETQYF. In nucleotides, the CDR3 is TGTGCCAGCAGCCAGACTAGCGGGGGGGCGGAGACCCAGTACTTC.